A selection of T cell receptor beta chains follows, all from one sample in a study of shared clonotypes between healthy human individuals. Here immunoSEQ multiplex PCR was the method, and the copy in TCRdb shows in-frame clones only, minus some. This table has some 2 million clones, about 95% appearing once. Sequencing was done on a sample of naive CD8+ T cells sorted from blood. The source is a man between 18 and 29 years old in good health. Each CDR3 is given with its conserved first and last residue. The D gene is left open where the match is weak. Clone size is given for some rows only: seen once, a few or many times, or a class if the clone is expanded.

-	TRBJ2-7	TRBV7-9	-	TGTGCCAGCAGCTTACCACAGAACGTACACGAGCAGTACTTC	CASSLPQNVHEQYF
-	TRBJ1-2	TRBV13	-	TGTGCCAGCAGCTTAGAAAGGGACCTTGGCTACACCTTC	CASSLERDLGYTF
-	TRBJ2-7	TRBV4-3	-	TGCGCCAGCAGCCAACGCAGCGGAGGCAAGTTTGTCGAGCAGTACTTC	CASSQRSGGKFVEQYF
few	TRBJ2-1	TRBV27	TRBD2	TGTGCCAGCAGTTTAACTAGCGGGGGGTTCTACAATGAGCAGTTCTTC	CASSLTSGGFYNEQFF
-	TRBJ1-1	TRBV5-6	-	TGTGCCAGCAACACCCTGCACCCCAGGGAAGGGGACACTGAAGCTTTCTTT	CASNTLHPREGDTEAFF
-	TRBJ1-2	TRBV7-9	-	TGTGCCAGCAGTCGGACGAGTAACTATGGCTACACCTTC	CASSRTSNYGYTF
-	TRBJ2-7	TRBV4-1	TRBD2	TGCGCCAGCAGCCAACTTAGCGGGGGGCCCTACGAGCAGTACTTC	CASSQLSGGPYEQYF
-	TRBJ1-1	TRBV6-5	-	TGTGCCAGCAGGTATTTCTCAGCTATGAACACTGAAGCTTTCTTT	CASRYFSAMNTEAFF
-	TRBJ1-2	TRBV19	-	TGTGCCAGTAGTATAAAGATGGAGACCTACTATGGCTACACCTTC	CASSIKMETYYGYTF
once	TRBJ2-7	TRBV13	TRBD1	TGTGCCAGCAGCTCCCCCGGGACAGGGTTTGAAGAGCAGTACTTC	CASSSPGTGFEEQYF
-	TRBJ2-2	TRBV7-6	-	TGTGCCAGCAGCTTAGAGACGACCGGGGAGCTGTTTTTT	CASSLETTGELFF
-	TRBJ2-5	TRBV4-1	-	TGCGCCAGCAGCCAAATTACCCCGCGGGGCCAAGAGACCCAGTACTTC	CASSQITPRGQETQYF
-	TRBJ1-3	TRBV4-1	-	TGCGCCAGCAGCCGGGGACGGAACTCTGGAAACACCATATATTTT	CASSRGRNSGNTIYF
once	TRBJ1-2	TRBV4-3	-	TGCGCCAGCAGCCAAGAATCGATACCTAACTATGGCTACACCTTC	CASSQESIPNYGYTF
-	TRBJ1-2	TRBV10-1	-	TGCGCCAGCAGCGCAGGAACGACAGGTTGGGATGGCTACACCTTC	CASSAGTTGWDGYTF
once	TRBJ2-5	TRBV11-2	-	TGTGCCAGCAGCTCCATACCCCGGGACACCCAAGAGACCCAGTACTTC	CASSSIPRDTQETQYF
-	TRBJ2-7	TRBV5-1	-	TGCGCCAGCAGCCCGGATGGTTGGGGGACCTACGAGCAGTACTTC	CASSPDGWGTYEQYF
once	TRBJ1-6	TRBV4-1	-	TGCGCCAGCCGGGACATCGATAATTCACCCCTCCACTTT	CASRDIDNSPLHF
-	TRBJ2-3	TRBV29-1	TRBD2	TGCAGCGTTGAATTAGCGGGATTCACAGATACGCAGTATTTT	CSVELAGFTDTQYF
-	TRBJ2-7	TRBV14	-	TGTGCCAGCAGCTCGCAGGGGTACTACGAGCAGTACTTC	CASSSQGYYEQYF
-	TRBJ1-2	TRBV7-9	-	TGTGCCAGCACCCCGAACGCCGTTAACTATGGCTACACCTTC	CASTPNAVNYGYTF
once	TRBJ2-7	TRBV5-5	-	TGTGCCAGCAGCGGCGCCGCCTACGAGCAGTACTTC	CASSGAAYEQYF
-	TRBJ1-1	TRBV13	-	TGTGCCAGCAGCAGGGGAACGAACACTGAAGCTTTCTTT	CASSRGTNTEAFF
-	TRBJ1-4	TRBV27	-	TGTGCCAGCAGAAACACCGGGGAAGTTAATGAAAAACTGTTTTTT	CASRNTGEVNEKLFF
-	TRBJ1-2	TRBV15	-	TGTGCCACCAGCAGAGATCGTGGCGGCGATCCTCTATTTGGCTACACCTTC	CATSRDRGGDPLFGYTF
once	TRBJ2-3	TRBV5-1	TRBD2	TGCGCCAGCAGCTTAGCGGGAGGCACAGATACGCAGTATTTT	CASSLAGGTDTQYF
-	TRBJ2-7	TRBV9	-	TGTGCCAGCAGCGTAGACGAGCGCGAGCAGTACTTC	CASSVDEREQYF
-	TRBJ1-5	TRBV5-1	TRBD1	TGCGCCAGCAGCTCAGTACAGGGGTTAGGCAATCAGCCCCAGCATTTT	CASSSVQGLGNQPQHF
-	TRBJ2-1	TRBV7-8	TRBD2	TGTGCCAGCAGCCTGGGCGATGGCGGGGGATACAATGAGCAGTTCTTC	CASSLGDGGGYNEQFF
-	TRBJ1-5	TRBV30	-	TGTGCCTGGAGTGTAGGACGGTTCGGGCCCCAGCATTTT	CAWSVGRFGPQHF
-	TRBJ2-3	TRBV4-3	-	TGCGCCAGCAGCCCTTCGACCCGGGGCACGCAGTATTTT	CASSPSTRGTQYF
-	TRBJ1-2	TRBV2	TRBD1	TGTGCCAGCAGCGTGGGACAGGGGTTCGATGGCTACACCTTC	CASSVGQGFDGYTF
-	TRBJ2-5	TRBV2	TRBD2	TGTGCCAGCAGTAAACTAGCGGGAGAGCTAGAGACCCAGTACTTC	CASSKLAGELETQYF
-	TRBJ2-1	TRBV19	TRBD2	TGTGCCAGTAATAGCGGGGCCTACAATGAGCAGTTCTTC	CASNSGAYNEQFF
-	TRBJ1-1	TRBV2	-	TGTGCCAGCAGTGCCGGGGGCCCTGAAGCTTTCTTT	CASSAGGPEAFF
-	TRBJ2-1	TRBV7-9	TRBD2	TGTGCCAGCAGCGCCTCTAGCGGGAGGGCCGGAAATGAGCAGTTCTTC	CASSASSGRAGNEQFF
-	TRBJ1-5	TRBV6-6	-	TGTGCCAGCAGTGAGGACAGCCTCAATCAGCCCCAGCATTTT	CASSEDSLNQPQHF
-	TRBJ1-2	TRBV6-5	-	TGTGCCAGCAGTTACTCGTCAGGGACCTACGATGGCTACACCTTC	CASSYSSGTYDGYTF
-	TRBJ1-1	TRBV11-2	-	TGTGCCAGCAGCTTTGAGGGAGCGAACACTGAAGCTTTCTTT	CASSFEGANTEAFF
few	TRBJ2-1	TRBV6-1	TRBD1	TGTGCCAGCAGTGAAGACAGGGGTTCCTACAATGAGCAGTTCTTC	CASSEDRGSYNEQFF
-	TRBJ1-2	TRBV5-4	TRBD1	TGTGCCAGCAGAACCACGGGACAGGGAAACTATGGCTACACCTTC	CASRTTGQGNYGYTF
-	TRBJ2-7	TRBV7-9	-	TGTGCCAGCAGCTTAAGGCAGGCCCCCTACGAGCAGTACTTC	CASSLRQAPYEQYF